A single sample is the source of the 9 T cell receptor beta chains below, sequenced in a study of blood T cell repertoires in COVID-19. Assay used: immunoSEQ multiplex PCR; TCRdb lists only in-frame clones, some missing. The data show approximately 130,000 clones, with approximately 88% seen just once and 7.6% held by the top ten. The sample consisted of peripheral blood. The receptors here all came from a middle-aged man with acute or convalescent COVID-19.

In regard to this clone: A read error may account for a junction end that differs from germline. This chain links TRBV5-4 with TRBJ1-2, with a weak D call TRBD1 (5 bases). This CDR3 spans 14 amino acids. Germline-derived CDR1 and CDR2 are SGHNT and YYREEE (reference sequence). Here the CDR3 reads CASSFPDRSFGCTF. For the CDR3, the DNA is TGTGCCAGCAGCTTCCCCGACAGATCTTTCGGCTGCACCTTC. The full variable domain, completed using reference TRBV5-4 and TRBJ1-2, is ETGVTQSPTHLIKTRGQQVTLRCSSQSGHNTVSWYQQALGQGPQFIFQYYREEENGRGNFPPRFSGLQFPNYSSELNVNALELDDSALYLCASSFPDRSFGCTFGSGTRLTVV.

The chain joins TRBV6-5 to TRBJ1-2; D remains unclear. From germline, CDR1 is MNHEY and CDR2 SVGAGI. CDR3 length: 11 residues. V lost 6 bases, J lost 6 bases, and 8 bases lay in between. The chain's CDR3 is CASSREHGYTF. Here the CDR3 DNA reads TGTGCCAGCAGCCGGGAGCATGGCTACACCTTC.

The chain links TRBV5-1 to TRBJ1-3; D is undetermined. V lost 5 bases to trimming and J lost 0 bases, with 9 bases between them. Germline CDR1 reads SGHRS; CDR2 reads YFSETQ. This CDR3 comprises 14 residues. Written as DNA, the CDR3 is TGCGCCAGCAGGGACTCCTTCTCTGGAAACACCATATATTTT. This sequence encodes CASRDSFSGNTIYF.

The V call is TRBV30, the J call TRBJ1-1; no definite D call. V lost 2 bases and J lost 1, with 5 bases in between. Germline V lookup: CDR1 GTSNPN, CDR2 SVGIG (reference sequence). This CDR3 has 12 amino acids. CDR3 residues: CAWSPQNTEAFF. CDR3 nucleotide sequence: TGTGCCTGGAGTCCCCAGAACACTGAAGCTTTCTTT. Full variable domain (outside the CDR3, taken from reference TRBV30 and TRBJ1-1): SQTIHQWPATLVQPVGSPLSLECTVEGTSNPNLYWYRQAAGRGLQLLFYSVGIGQISSEVPQNLSASRPQDRQFILSSKKLLLSDSGFYLCAWSPQNTEAFFGQGTRLTVV.

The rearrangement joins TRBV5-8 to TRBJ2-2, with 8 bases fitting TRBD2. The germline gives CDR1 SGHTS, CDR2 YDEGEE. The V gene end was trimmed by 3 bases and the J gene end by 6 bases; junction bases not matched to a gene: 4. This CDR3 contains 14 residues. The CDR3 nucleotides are TGTGCCAGCAGCTGGGGACTAGAGGCCGGGGAGCTGTTTTTT. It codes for CASSWGLEAGELFF.

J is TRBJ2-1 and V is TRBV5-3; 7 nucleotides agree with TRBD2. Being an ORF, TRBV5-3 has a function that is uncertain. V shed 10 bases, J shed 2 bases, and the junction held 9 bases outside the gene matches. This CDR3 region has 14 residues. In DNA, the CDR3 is TGTGCCGTTTGGGAGGGCCGCGCCTACAATGAGCAGTTCTTC. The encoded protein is CAVWEGRAYNEQFF.

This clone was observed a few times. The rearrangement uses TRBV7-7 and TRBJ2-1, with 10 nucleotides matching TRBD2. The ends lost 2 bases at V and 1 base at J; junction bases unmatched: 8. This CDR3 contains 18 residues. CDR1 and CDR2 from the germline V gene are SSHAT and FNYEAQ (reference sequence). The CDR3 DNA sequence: TGTGCCAGCAGCTTAAGGGCTAGCGGGAGCGGGTCCTACAATGAGCAGTTCTTC. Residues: CASSLRASGSGSYNEQFF.

The CDR3 loop is CASSEGAYEQYF. The CDR3 DNA reads as TGTGCCAGCAGTGAAGGGGCCTACGAGCAGTACTTC. The V gene is TRBV12-3 or TRBV12-4, the J gene TRBJ2-7, with a tentative D call TRBD1 (5 bases). This CDR3 spans 12 amino acids. V lost 5 bases and J 2 bases, leaving 7 bases between the germline ends.

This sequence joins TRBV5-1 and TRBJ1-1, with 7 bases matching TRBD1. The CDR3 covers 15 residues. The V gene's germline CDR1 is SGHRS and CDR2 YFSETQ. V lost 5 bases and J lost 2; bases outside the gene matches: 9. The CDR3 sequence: CASRIGNRGNTEAFF. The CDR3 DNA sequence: TGCGCCAGCAGAATTGGAAACAGGGGAAACACTGAAGCTTTCTTT.